One and the same sample provided the 26 T cell receptor beta chains below, sequenced in a study of T cells after yellow fever vaccination. TCRdb redid the calling of the 5' RACE reads with MiXCR, one entry per CDR3 protein. The profile shows around 100,000 distinct CDR3 sequences, 8.4% of them singletons. The material was CD8+ T cells sorted from PBMCs, obtained 45 days after the yellow fever booster vaccination. These receptors originate from a man under 40 who received the YFV17D yellow fever vaccine.

There are a few counts of this clonotype. The chain's CDR3 is CASSLWGGDEQYF. The CDR3 DNA reads TGTGCCAGCAGCTTATGGGGAGGCGACGAGCAGTACTTC. The chain is built from TRBV5-6 and TRBJ2-7, with D possibly matching TRBD2 (6 bases). Germline CDR1 SGHDT, CDR2 YYEEEE. The length of the CDR3 is 13 residues. V lost 2 bases, J lost 5 bases, and 11 bases lay in between.

This clonotype was detected a few times. The chain joins TRBV29-1 to TRBJ2-5; either TRBD1 or TRBD2 may supply D (7 bases each). This CDR3 comprises 16 residues. Germline CDR1 and CDR2: SQVTM and ANQGSEA. V dropped 7 bases and J dropped 1 base, with 22 bases sitting between them. The CDR3 reads CSGQGFFGGSQETQYF. The CDR3 coding sequence is TGCAGCGGACAGGGTTTTTTTGGCGGGAGCCAAGAGACCCAGTACTTC. Complete variable domain (other parts from reference TRBV29-1 and TRBJ2-5): SAVISQKPSRDICQRGTSLTIQCQVDSQVTMMFWYRQQPGQSLTLIATANQGSEATYESGFVIDKFPISRPNLTFSTLTVSNMSPEDSSIYLCSGQGFFGGSQETQYFGPGTRLLVL.

In its sample, this clonotype was seen a few times. This chain uses TRBV4-2 with TRBJ2-7; possibly TRBD2 for D (6 bases). The V and J ends lost 0 bases and 0 bases respectively, with 12 bases between them. Per the germline V gene, CDR1 is LGHNA and CDR2 is YNFKEQ. The CDR3 spans 16 residues. CDR3 nucleotides: TGTGCCAGCAGCCAAGAAGGGCTAGCGAACTCCTACGAGCAGTACTTC. Amino acids: CASSQEGLANSYEQYF.

Ten or more counts support this clonotype. The V and J genes are TRBV6-5 and TRBJ2-1, with TRBD2 as a possible D gene (5 bases). The V end lost 0 bases, the J end lost 10 bases, and 10 bases lay between the germline ends. The CDR3 has 13 amino acids. The germline gives CDR1 MNHEY, CDR2 SVGAGI. CDR3 nucleotides: TGTGCCAGCAGTTACTCGACCAGCGGCGAGCAGTTCTTC. Translation gives CASSYSTSGEQFF.

This clonotype was seen ten or more times. The chain uses TRBV5-1 and TRBJ2-7; D is possibly TRBD2 (6 bases). Per the germline V gene, CDR1 is SGHRS and CDR2 is YFSETQ. This CDR3 spans 14 amino acids. Trimming removed 0 bases from V and 2 bases from J, with 9 bases in between. Written as DNA, the CDR3 is TGCGCCAGCAGCTTGGAGGGACTCACCTACGAGCAGTACTTC. Translated, it gives CASSLEGLTYEQYF.

In its sample, this clonotype was seen many times. This CDR3 reads CASSVEGSGGDYEQYF. The DNA of the CDR3 is TGTGCCAGCAGCGTAGAAGGTTCGGGGGGCGACTACGAGCAGTACTTC. V is TRBV9 and J is TRBJ2-7; tentatively, D is TRBD2 (7 bases). V gave up 0 bases and J gave up 3 bases, with 16 bases separating them. Germline loops: CDR1 SGDLS, CDR2 YYNGEE. The CDR3 is 16 amino acids.

The J gene is TRBJ2-3, the V gene TRBV7-9; TRBD2 agrees at 10 bases. The CDR3 contains 17 residues. The J segment lost 5 bases and the V segment lost 7 bases, leaving 15 bases of the junction unmatched. Germline CDR1 reads SEHNR; CDR2 reads FQNEAQ (reference sequence). The CDR3 region is CASNIIPRRLAGDTQYF. DNA for the CDR3: TGTGCCAGCAACATAATCCCCAGGAGACTAGCGGGAGATACGCAGTATTTT.

This clonotype was seen at least ten times. The V call is TRBV3-1, the J call TRBJ2-4; possible D gene TRBD2, 6 bases. V lost 1 base and J 4 bases, leaving 17 bases between the germline ends. The length of the CDR3 is 17 residues. Germline V gene lookup returns CDR1 LGHDT and CDR2 YNNKEL (reference sequence). The CDR3 is CASSQVRTGEYKNIQYF. CDR3 in DNA: TGTGCCAGCAGCCAAGTGAGAACGGGAGAGTATAAAAACATTCAGTACTTC. The full variable domain, rest sourced from reference TRBV3-1 and TRBJ2-4, is DTAVSQTPKYLVTQMGNDKSIKCEQNLGHDTMYWYKQDSKKFLKIMFSYNNKELIINETVPNRFSPKSPDKAHLNLHINSLELGDSAVYFCASSQVRTGEYKNIQYFGAGTRLSVL.

This clonotype has a count of ten or more. The chain employs TRBV9 and TRBJ2-7; D ambiguous. V lost 3 bases and J 2 bases, leaving 3 bases between the germline ends. The V gene's germline CDR1 is SGDLS and CDR2 YYNGEE. The CDR3 is 11 amino acids. The CDR3 spells CASSDTYEQYF. The DNA of the CDR3 is TGTGCCAGCAGCGATACCTACGAGCAGTACTTC.

This clonotype was found many times. The chain links TRBV6-5 to TRBJ1-4; no clear D. The CDR3 has 15 residues. Trimming took 0 bases from V and 6 from J, leaving 11 bases between them. The germline V gene has CDR1 MNHEY and CDR2 SVGAGI. CDR3 in DNA: TGTGCCAGCAGTTACTCAAATGGGGAGGATGAAAAACTGTTTTTT. It encodes CASSYSNGEDEKLFF.

This clonotype was seen a handful of times. The chain carries TRBV7-9 and TRBJ2-1; D is ambiguous. The CDR3 consists of 11 residues. CDR1 SEHNR and CDR2 FQNEAQ come from the germline V gene (reference sequence). V was clipped by 7 bases and J by 5 bases, with 6 bases between them. The CDR3 protein is CASTRDNEQFF. In nucleotides, the CDR3 is TGTGCCAGCACCCGGGACAATGAGCAGTTCTTC.

Ten or more counts support this clonotype. The chain combines TRBV12-3 or TRBV12-4 with TRBJ2-3; 7 bases fit TRBD1. V shed 8 bases, J shed 3 bases, and the junction held 8 bases outside the gene matches. This CDR3 is 14 amino acids long. CDR3 bases: TGTGCCAGCGTCGACAGGGTTCGAACAGATACGCAGTATTTT. Translating it yields CASVDRVRTDTQYF.

This clonotype was found a few times. This chain links TRBV7-9 with TRBJ2-5, with D perhaps TRBD2 (6 bases). V dropped 4 bases and J dropped 3 bases, with 15 bases sitting between them. Germline CDR1 and CDR2: SEHNR and FQNEAQ (reference sequence). The CDR3 length is 15 residues. Written as DNA, the CDR3 is TGTGCCAGCAGCTCCTCCGGGACTTCAAAAGAGACCCAGTACTTC. Its protein product is CASSSSGTSKETQYF. The full variable domain, rest sourced from reference TRBV7-9 and TRBJ2-5, is DTGVSQNPRHKITKRGQNVTFRCDPISEHNRLYWYRQTLGQGPEFLTYFQNEAQLEKSRLLSDRFSAERPKGSFSTLEIQRTEQGDSAMYLCASSSSGTSKETQYFGPGTRLLVL.

This clonotype was counted many times. The J gene is TRBJ2-7, the V gene TRBV27, with a tentative D call TRBD1 (6 bases). The germline V gene encodes CDR1 MNHEY and CDR2 SMNVEV (reference sequence). CDR3 length: 15 amino acids. The germline V and J ends were trimmed by 7 bases and 2 bases, with 18 bases remaining between them. The CDR3 loop is CASIGPSDRTYEQYF. Written as DNA, the CDR3 is TGTGCCAGCATTGGCCCCTCCGACAGGACCTACGAGCAGTACTTC.

This clonotype has a count of ten or more. The genes are TRBV6-1 and TRBJ2-7; 9 bases agree with TRBD1. The J segment lost 8 bases and the V segment lost 6 bases, leaving 8 bases of the junction unmatched. This CDR3 has 13 amino acids. Germline V gene data show CDR1 as MNHNS and CDR2 as SASEGT. This CDR3 is CASRTGTGFKQYF. CDR3 bases: TGTGCCAGCAGGACCGGGACAGGGTTCAAGCAGTACTTC.

To note about this clonotype: A clone one base away is much larger, so this may be a read error. The rearrangement uses TRBV14 and TRBJ2-7, with D uncertain. This CDR3 has 11 residues. The germline V gene has CDR1 SGHDN and CDR2 FVKESK. The CDR3 loop reads CAISQAFEQYF. The CDR3 nucleotides are TGTGCCATCAGCCAAGCCTTCGAGCAGTACTTC.

This clonotype showed up just a few times. The chain has TRBV7-9 and TRBJ2-7; no definite D call. CDR3 length: 17 residues. The germline V and J ends were trimmed by 0 bases and 0 bases, with 15 bases remaining between them. Germline V gene sequence: CDR1 SEHNR, CDR2 FQNEAQ (reference sequence). Written as DNA, the CDR3 is TGTGCCAGCAGCTTAGCGTTTGGTCACCTAGACTCCTACGAGCAGTACTTC. The encoded protein is CASSLAFGHLDSYEQYF.

There are many counts of this clonotype. The rearrangement joins TRBV15 to TRBJ2-3; 7 positions match TRBD1. Germline V gene data show CDR1 as LNHNV and CDR2 as YYDKDF (reference sequence). J was trimmed by 4 bases and V by 1 base; bases with no gene match: 8. The CDR3 consists of 16 residues. The CDR3 reads CATSRGRGQYSDTQYF. CDR3 DNA sequence: TGTGCCACCAGCAGAGGCCGGGGACAGTACTCAGATACGCAGTATTTT.

Ten or more counts support this clonotype. The CDR3 DNA is TGTGCCAGGGTCCTTGGTTCAATCTATGAGCAGTTCTTC. This sequence encodes CARVLGSIYEQFF. V is TRBV6-6 and J is TRBJ2-1; no definite D call. The ends were cut back, 9 bases at V and 8 bases at J, with 17 bases in the middle. Germline V gene sequence: CDR1 MNHNY, CDR2 SVGAGI (reference sequence). The CDR3 has 13 residues.

J is TRBJ2-7 and V is TRBV7-2; D is uncertain. This CDR3 region has 14 residues. V lost 2 bases and J 0 bases, leaving 8 bases between the germline ends. CDR1 is SGHTA, CDR2 FQGNSA, per germline. The CDR3 spells CASSLSVNSYEQYF. Here the CDR3 DNA reads TGTGCCAGCAGCTTAAGCGTGAACTCCTACGAGCAGTACTTC.

Only a few counts were recorded for this clonotype. The chain carries TRBV4-1 and TRBJ2-1; the match to TRBD2 covers 11 bases. The ends lost 4 bases at V and 3 bases at J; junction bases unmatched: 2. In germline, CDR1 is MGHRA, CDR2 YSYEKL. The length of the CDR3 is 15 residues. The CDR3 is CASSRGTSGYNEQFF. The CDR3 coding sequence is TGCGCCAGCAGCCGGGGGACTAGCGGCTACAATGAGCAGTTCTTC.

Regarding this clonotype: A read error may explain this, as a much larger clone is one base away. The genes are TRBV20-1 and TRBJ2-2; TRBD2 matches 10 bases. In germline, CDR1 is DFQATT, CDR2 SNEGSKA (reference sequence). The CDR3 runs 16 residues. The CDR3 nucleotides read TGCACTGCTAGAGATCGGCAGCGGGAGGGTACCGGGGAGCTGTTTTTT. Translated: CTARDRQREGTGELFF.

In regard to this clonotype: Since a much larger clone is just one base distant, this may be a read error. CDR3 region: CASSEYNVQETKYF. The CDR3 DNA is TGTGCCAGCAGTGAATATAATGTCCAAGAGACCAAGTACTTC. The rearrangement uses TRBV25-1 and TRBJ2-5, with D unclear. Germline V CDR1 and CDR2: MGHDK, SYGVNS. The CDR3 is 14 residues long. Using reference TRBV25-1 and TRBJ2-5 for the parts outside the CDR3, the full variable domain is EADIYQTPRYLVIGTGKKITLECSQTMGHDKMYWYQQDPGMELHLIHYSYGVNSTEKGDLSSESTVSRIRTEHFPLTLESARPSHTSQYLCASSEYNVQETKYFGPGTRLLVL.

This clonotype was recorded at least ten times. The junction departs from germline at one end; a sequencing error may be responsible. This chain joins TRBV15 and TRBJ2-7; 8 nucleotides match TRBD1. Germline assignment: CDR1 LNHNV and CDR2 YYDKDF (reference sequence). The CDR3 length is 13 residues. The chain's CDR3 is CASRQGASYEQYF. The CDR3 region has the DNA TGTGCCTCCAGGCAGGGGGCCTCCTACGAGCAGTACTTC.

This clonotype was seen at least ten times. The chain carries TRBV4-3 and TRBJ2-7, with a tentative D call TRBD2 (6 bases). The ends were cut back, 0 bases at V and 7 bases at J, with 19 bases in the middle. The CDR3 loop spans 16 amino acids. Germline-derived CDR1 and CDR2 are LGHNA and YSLEER. This CDR3 is CASSQDTEGYQGEQYF. The CDR3 DNA is TGCGCCAGCAGCCAAGATACGGAGGGCTACCAGGGAGAGCAGTACTTC.

As for this clonotype: A much larger clone lies a single base off, so this may be a read error. V is TRBV18 and J is TRBJ2-1; 10 nucleotides line up with TRBD1. CDR1 and CDR2 from the germline V gene are KGHSH and LQKENI. The CDR3 has 17 amino acids. The CDR3 bases are TGTGCCATCTCAGCGGGACAACGATGGACAGGGGGGAATGAGCAGTTCTTC. Protein: CAISAGQRWTGGNEQFF.